The 27 T cell receptor beta chains reported below all come from one sample, sequenced in a study of shared clonotypes between healthy human individuals. Profiled with immunoSEQ multiplex PCR; TCRdb holds only in-frame clones, not every one. Among 2 million to 3 million clones, 90% to 95% were seen once, and the ten largest hold 0.11% to 0.15%. The sequencing input was naive CD4+ T cells sorted from blood. Noted subset: CD45RA+ positively selected. These receptors were obtained from a young man in good health.

This clone was observed a single time. The chain is built from TRBV5-4 and TRBJ2-7; 7 bases are shared with TRBD2. The germline V gene encodes CDR1 SGHNT and CDR2 YYREEE (reference sequence). The CDR3 runs 15 residues. V trimming: 1 base; J trimming: 0 bases; junction bases outside the gene matches: 4. CDR3 loop: CASSLWASGSYEQYF. In nucleotides, the CDR3 is TGTGCCAGCAGCTTGTGGGCTAGCGGCTCCTACGAGCAGTACTTC.

The CDR3 nucleotides read TGTGCCAGCAGCACGGAGACAGGGAGAACCGGGGAGCTGTTTTTT. Protein: CASSTETGRTGELFF. This chain connects TRBV11-3 to TRBJ2-2; 7 nucleotides line up with TRBD1. V was pared by 5 bases and J by 5 bases, with 8 bases of the junction left unmatched. CDR3 length: 15 amino acids. Germline assignment: CDR1 SGHNT and CDR2 YENEEA.

About this clone: Other DNA sequences within the sample encode an identical CDR3. The chain links TRBV5-4 to TRBJ1-1, with D maybe TRBD1 (5 bases). Germline CDR1 SGHNT, CDR2 YYREEE (reference sequence). Trimming stripped 1 base from V and 1 base from J, with 8 bases between. The CDR3 contains 14 residues. CDR3 loop: CASSLRTGNTEAFF. For the CDR3, the DNA is TGTGCCAGCAGCTTGCGTACAGGGAACACTGAAGCTTTCTTT.

The table lists this clone with a count of one. The chain is built from TRBV25-1 and TRBJ1-2; D might be TRBD1 (5 bases). V lost 5 bases, J lost 6 bases, and 13 bases lay in between. Germline V gene data show CDR1 as MGHDK and CDR2 as SYGVNS. This CDR3 spans 13 amino acids. CDR3 sequence (DNA): TGTGCCAGCAGTTTTCCAGGGATGAATGGCTACACCTTC. This codes for CASSFPGMNGYTF.

This clone has just a few counts. The chain combines TRBV30 with TRBJ1-5, with a weak D call TRBD1 (5 bases). The V gene's germline CDR1 is GTSNPN and CDR2 SVGIG (reference sequence). This CDR3 spans 13 amino acids. Trimming cost V 1 base and J 6 bases, with 10 bases left between them. CDR3 protein: CAWSAGLGQPQHF. The CDR3 DNA sequence: TGTGCCTGGAGTGCAGGGCTTGGTCAGCCCCAGCATTTT.

This clone was recorded a few times. One end of the junction fails to match germline, which may point to a read error. The chain carries TRBV7-7 and TRBJ2-5, with no clear D. The CDR3 covers 15 residues. Germline assignment: CDR1 SSHAT and CDR2 FNYEAQ (reference sequence). Written as DNA, the CDR3 is TGTGCTAGCAGCTTAGGGCTCGTTGGACAAGAGACCCAGTACTTC. Its translation is CASSLGLVGQETQYF.

V usage is TRBV27 and J usage is TRBJ2-6; D might be TRBD2 (6 bases). The CDR3 has 18 residues. Germline lookup yields CDR1 MNHEY and CDR2 SMNVEV (reference sequence). The V and J ends lost 6 bases and 0 bases respectively, with 18 bases between them. The DNA of the CDR3 is TGTGCCAGCAGCTTCGGATGGGCGGGGAGCTCTGGGGCCAACGTCCTGACTTTC. Protein sequence: CASSFGWAGSSGANVLTF.

The chain is built from TRBV9 and TRBJ2-1; TRBD2 aligns across 9 bases. Germline CDR1 SGDLS, CDR2 YYNGEE. The CDR3 has 17 amino acids. The ends lost 0 bases at V and 7 bases at J; junction bases unmatched: 11. The CDR3 sequence: CASSVATAGGFGNEQFF. DNA for the CDR3: TGTGCCAGCAGCGTAGCTACGGCGGGGGGGTTTGGTAATGAGCAGTTCTTC.

This chain uses TRBV10-3 with TRBJ1-5; perhaps TRBD1 as D (5 bases). Germline loops: CDR1 ENHRY, CDR2 SYGVKD. Trimming left V 3 bases short and J 3 bases short, with 9 bases between. The length of the CDR3 is 14 residues. CDR3 coding DNA: TGTGCCATCAGTGATTCAGGGTACAATCAGCCCCAGCATTTT. It encodes CAISDSGYNQPQHF.

This chain joins TRBV11-2 and TRBJ1-3; D is unresolved. V lost 0 bases to trimming and J lost 0 bases, with 12 bases between them. The CDR3 covers 17 residues. The germline V gene has CDR1 SGHAT and CDR2 FQNNGV. The DNA of the CDR3 is TGTGCCAGCAGCTTAGACCGGGGAATAAACTCTGGAAACACCATATATTTT. This gives the protein CASSLDRGINSGNTIYF.

This chain joins TRBV6-6 and TRBJ2-1, with D possibly being TRBD1 (6 bases). The CDR3 is made up of 15 amino acids. The germline gives CDR1 MNHNY, CDR2 SVGAGI (reference sequence). Trimming took off 3 bases at V and 7 bases at J, with 16 bases between the two ends. The CDR3 is CASSYKGEWGNEQFF. DNA of the CDR3: TGTGCCAGCAGTTATAAGGGGGAGTGGGGAAATGAGCAGTTCTTC.

Here the CDR3 reads CASSADELAGGQQFF. The CDR3 coding sequence is TGTGCCAGCAGTGCGGACGAACTAGCGGGAGGACAGCAGTTCTTC. The chain couples TRBV6-5 to TRBJ2-1; 12 bases are a match to TRBD2. J lost 11 bases, V lost 5 bases, and 10 bases had no gene match. The CDR3 extends over 15 amino acids. CDR1 and CDR2 from the germline V gene are MNHEY and SVGAGI.

The chain recombines TRBV6-1 with TRBJ2-7, with TRBD2 identical over 10 bases. There are 13 residues in the CDR3. V gave up 9 bases and J gave up 7 bases; unmatched junction bases: 9. CDR1 MNHNS and CDR2 SASEGT come from the germline V gene. For the CDR3, the DNA is TGTGCCAGTCGAGCGGGGGGGGACGGAGAGCAGTACTTC. Encoded protein: CASRAGGDGEQYF.

The chain has TRBV30 and TRBJ2-7; D might be TRBD1 or TRBD2, each matching 5 bases. Per germline, CDR1 GTSNPN and CDR2 SVGIG (reference sequence). The V end lost 1 base, the J end lost 6 bases, and 10 bases lay between the germline ends. The length of the CDR3 is 12 residues. The CDR3 sequence is CAWSGGRGEQYF. In nucleotides, the CDR3 is TGTGCCTGGAGTGGGGGGAGAGGCGAGCAGTACTTC.

The gene calls are TRBV25-1 and TRBJ2-3, with 9 positions matching TRBD2. V dropped 6 bases and J dropped 1; count of bases not matched to a gene: 5. CDR3 length: 15 residues. CDR1 MGHDK and CDR2 SYGVNS come from the germline V gene. CDR3 DNA sequence: TGTGCCAGCAGCCCGACTAGCGGAGGCACAGATACGCAGTATTTT. Protein product: CASSPTSGGTDTQYF.

This clone showed up just a few times. V gene TRBV19 combines with J gene TRBJ1-1; weak D call: TRBD1 (6 bases). CDR3 length: 16 residues. Germline loops: CDR1 LNHDA, CDR2 SQIVND (reference sequence). V gave up 4 bases and J gave up 2 bases, with 17 bases separating them. The CDR3 sequence: CASSTTPGHTNTEAFF. The DNA of the CDR3 is TGTGCCAGTAGTACTACCCCGGGACACACAAACACTGAAGCTTTCTTT. Full variable domain (missing parts from reference TRBV19 and TRBJ1-1): DGGITQSPKYLFRKEGQNVTLSCEQNLNHDAMYWYRQDPGQGLRLIYYSQIVNDFQKGDIAEGYSVSREKKESFPLTVTSAQKNPTAFYLCASSTTPGHTNTEAFFGQGTRLTVV.

With regard to this clone: This same CDR3 is encoded by further DNA sequences in the sample. The CDR3 coding sequence is TGTGCCAGCAGCGTGGGGCCCGACTACGAGCAGTACTTC. Protein: CASSVGPDYEQYF. The chain combines TRBV9 with TRBJ2-7; D might be TRBD1 (5 bases). Per the germline V gene, CDR1 is SGDLS and CDR2 is YYNGEE. CDR3 length: 13 residues. V shed 2 bases and J shed 3 bases, with 9 bases lying between them.

The CDR3 DNA reads as TGTGCCAGCAGTGCGCAGAGGACTAGCTCCTACAATGAGCAGTTCTTC. It translates to CASSAQRTSSYNEQFF. The V and J genes are TRBV6-6 and TRBJ2-1; 7 nucleotides match TRBD2. The V gene end was trimmed by 5 bases and the J gene end by 0 bases; junction bases not matched to a gene: 7. Germline CDR1 reads MNHNY; CDR2 reads SVGAGI (reference sequence). CDR3 length: 16 amino acids.

As regards this clone: The identical CDR3 is also encoded by other nucleotide sequences in the sample. J is TRBJ1-1 and V is TRBV18; a possible D gene is TRBD1 (6 bases). Per the germline V gene, CDR1 is KGHSH and CDR2 is LQKENI. Trimming left V 6 bases short and J 0 bases short, with 8 bases between. CDR3 length equals 13 residues. The CDR3 DNA reads TGTGCCAGCTCCGGGACATTGAACACTGAAGCTTTCTTT. It encodes CASSGTLNTEAFF.

The genes are TRBV18 and TRBJ1-3; no reliable D call. Germline CDR1 reads KGHSH; CDR2 reads LQKENI. The length of the CDR3 is 13 residues. V lost 4 bases and J 3 bases, leaving 7 bases between the germline ends. The CDR3 nucleotides are TGTGCCAGCTCACAAGTCGGTGGAAACACCATATATTTT. Protein: CASSQVGGNTIYF.

This clone has a single count. The genes are TRBV19 and TRBJ2-7; possibly TRBD2 for D (6 bases). V lost 4 bases and J lost 1, with 11 bases in between. This CDR3 is 14 amino acids long. CDR1 is LNHDA and CDR2 is SQIVND in the germline V gene (reference sequence). The CDR3 here is CASSTREPSYEQYF. CDR3 nucleotide sequence: TGTGCCAGTAGTACCCGGGAGCCTTCCTACGAGCAGTACTTC.

A single count supports this clone. This chain joins TRBV11-3 and TRBJ2-1; TRBD2 agrees at 8 bases. This CDR3 is built from 17 residues. In germline, CDR1 is SGHNT, CDR2 YENEEA. With 1 base clipped from V and 6 bases from J, the junction kept 11 bases outside the gene matches. The CDR3 region has the DNA TGTGCCAGCAGCTTAGGTCAAGGGAGCGGGGGACGCAATGAGCAGTTCTTC. It yields the protein CASSLGQGSGGRNEQFF.

This chain joins TRBV29-1 and TRBJ2-2; 8 bases are shared with TRBD1. CDR1 is SQVTM and CDR2 is ANQGSEA in the germline V gene. The V gene end was trimmed by 6 bases and the J gene end by 5 bases; junction bases not matched to a gene: 11. There are 15 residues in the CDR3. In DNA, the CDR3 is TGCAGCGTCGTCTCGGACAGGGTCCGGACCGGGGAGCTGTTTTTT. It specifies CSVVSDRVRTGELFF.

The gene calls are TRBV7-3 and TRBJ2-1; 10 nucleotides agree with TRBD2. The ends lost 4 bases at V and 1 base at J; junction bases unmatched: 1. The germline gives CDR1 SGHTA, CDR2 FQGTGA. The CDR3 has 15 residues. The CDR3 spells CASSSTSGSYNEQFF. The CDR3 nucleotides read TGTGCCAGCAGCTCGACTAGCGGGTCCTACAATGAGCAGTTCTTC.

The CDR3 here is CASSYSVSSGANVLTF. The CDR3 nucleotides are TGTGCCAGCAGTTACAGTGTAAGCTCTGGGGCCAACGTCCTGACTTTC. The rearrangement uses TRBV27 and TRBJ2-6, with no clear D. Per germline, CDR1 MNHEY and CDR2 SMNVEV (reference sequence). V was trimmed by 4 bases and J by 0 bases, leaving 10 bases between them. CDR3 length: 16 residues.

This chain joins TRBV25-1 and TRBJ2-1, with TRBD2 identical over 10 bases. J was trimmed by 3 bases and V by 5 bases; bases with no gene match: 4. The CDR3 has 15 residues. In germline, CDR1 is MGHDK, CDR2 SYGVNS. The CDR3 DNA reads TGTGCCAGCAGTCGGAGCGGGAGGGACTACAATGAGCAGTTCTTC. As protein: CASSRSGRDYNEQFF.

The J gene is TRBJ2-3, the V gene TRBV2; 8 bases align to TRBD2. Trimming at V came to 6 bases and at J to 6 bases, leaving 11 bases not matched to a gene. This CDR3 comprises 15 residues. Germline loops: CDR1 SNHLY, CDR2 FYNNEI. The CDR3 protein is CASSLTSGAGDTQYF. CDR3 DNA sequence: TGTGCCAGCAGCTTAACTAGCGGAGCGGGGGATACGCAGTATTTT.